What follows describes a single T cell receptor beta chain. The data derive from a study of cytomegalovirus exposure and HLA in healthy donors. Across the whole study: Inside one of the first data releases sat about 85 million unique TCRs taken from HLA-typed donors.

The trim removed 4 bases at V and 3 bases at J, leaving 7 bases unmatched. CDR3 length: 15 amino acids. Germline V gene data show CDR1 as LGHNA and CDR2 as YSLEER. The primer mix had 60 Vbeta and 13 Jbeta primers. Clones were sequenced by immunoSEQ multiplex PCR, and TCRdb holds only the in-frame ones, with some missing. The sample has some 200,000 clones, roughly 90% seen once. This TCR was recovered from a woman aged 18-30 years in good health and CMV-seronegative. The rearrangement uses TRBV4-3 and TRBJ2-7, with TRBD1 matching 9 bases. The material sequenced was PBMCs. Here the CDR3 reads CASSRDGQGNYEQYF. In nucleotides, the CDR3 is TGCGCCAGCAGCCGAGACGGACAGGGGAACTACGAGCAGTACTTC.